This T cell receptor beta chain emerged from a study of T cells expressing NK-cell markers. Study background: Underlying the TCR beta repertoires were sorted CD3+CD56+NKG2C+, CD3+CD56+NKG2C- and CD3+CD56-NKG2C+ T cells. Points from the study as a whole: For six donors, the dominant NKG2C+ clonotypes made up about 1.0-7.5% of their CD8+ T cells. The leading position in the CD3+CD56-NKG2C+ fraction of a few donors also went to these clonotypes.

The CDR3 length is 16 residues. Germline V gene lookup returns CDR1 LGHDT and CDR2 YNNKEL (reference sequence). As regards this clonotype: The antigen remains unidentified.

Making the TCR beta cDNA relied on 5'RACE template switching with UMIs. TCRdb re-called the 5' RACE reads, yielding one record per CDR3 amino acid sequence without DNA. The table lists about 380,000 distinct CDR3 sequences. The source material was blood T cells: a sorted CD56 or NKG2C T cell subset, CD4+ or CD8+ T cells, or bulk PBMC T cells (not recorded which). The clonotype comes from a man between 18 and 69 years old in good health. The chain uses TRBV3-1 and TRBJ1-4; TCRdb designates TRBD1, a call that cannot be tested without DNA. Here the CDR3 reads CASSHARDRGNEKLFF.